One sample yielded the 27 T cell receptor beta chains listed below, sequenced in a study of blood T cell repertoires in COVID-19. Here immunoSEQ multiplex PCR was the method, and the copy in TCRdb shows in-frame clones only, minus some. The sample lists 100,000 to 150,000 clones, 86% occurring once. Material for sequencing was peripheral blood. The receptors derive from a woman in her seventies with COVID-19, enrolled during active disease.

This sequence joins TRBV24-1 and TRBJ1-2; D is possibly TRBD1 (5 bases). V was trimmed by 3 bases and J by 2 bases, leaving 12 bases between them. This CDR3 contains 15 residues. Germline V CDR1 and CDR2: KGHDR, SFDVKD. The CDR3 sequence: CATSDPLGGNYGYTF. CDR3 sequence (DNA): TGTGCCACCAGTGATCCCCTGGGGGGGAACTATGGCTACACCTTC.

The chain has TRBV12-3 or TRBV12-4 and TRBJ2-1; tentatively, D is TRBD2 (6 bases). The CDR3 sequence is 13 residues long. Trimming stripped 1 base from V and 10 bases from J, with 11 bases between. CDR3 sequence: CASSLVGGEEQFF. In nucleotides, the CDR3 is TGTGCCAGCAGTTTAGTAGGAGGGGAGGAGCAGTTCTTC.

This clone was counted only a few times. The chain combines TRBV11-2 with TRBJ1-2, with D possibly being TRBD1 (5 bases). The germline CDR1 and CDR2 sequences are SGHAT and FQNNGV. With 1 base removed from V and 0 bases from J, the gap between germline ends came to 9 bases. The CDR3 has 15 amino acids. This chain's CDR3 is CASSLVGQTNYGYTF. The CDR3 DNA follows: TGTGCCAGCAGCTTAGTGGGGCAGACTAACTATGGCTACACCTTC.

This clone was seen at least ten times. The V gene is TRBV3-1 (or the pseudogene TRBV3-2), the J gene TRBJ1-4, with 7 bases lining up with TRBD1. The CDR3 covers 15 residues. The germline CDR1 and CDR2 sequences are LGHDT and YNNKEL (reference sequence). The trim removed 5 bases at V and 4 bases at J, leaving 7 bases unmatched. DNA for the CDR3: TGTGCCAGCAGCTTTCCAACAGGGGATAATGAAAAACTGTTTTTT. Its translation: CASSFPTGDNEKLFF.

The rearrangement links TRBV19 to TRBJ1-3; TRBD1 agrees at 7 bases. The junction had 9 bases not matched to a gene; V was cut back by 1 base and J by 0 bases. The CDR3 is 18 residues long. The germline CDR1 and CDR2 sequences are LNHDA and SQIVND (reference sequence). CDR3 loop: CASSIAGHRGSSGNTIYF. In DNA, the CDR3 is TGTGCCAGTAGTATAGCTGGGCACAGGGGCAGCTCTGGAAACACCATATATTTT.

This chain joins TRBV5-1 and TRBJ1-1, with 7 bases identical to TRBD1. Trimming cost V 6 bases and J 4 bases; bases outside gene matches: 6. Germline V gene data show CDR1 as SGHRS and CDR2 as YFSETQ. The CDR3 sequence is 13 residues long. The CDR3 nucleotides are TGCGCCAGCACCCAGACAGGGATCACTGAAGCTTTCTTT. This translates into CASTQTGITEAFF.

The rearrangement joins TRBV18 to TRBJ2-2, with 8 bases that match TRBD1. Germline V gene data show CDR1 as KGHSH and CDR2 as LQKENI. V lost 2 bases and J lost 6; bases outside the gene matches: 5. The CDR3 is made up of 15 amino acids. This CDR3 reads CASSPSPQGAGELFF. As DNA, the CDR3 is TGTGCCAGCTCACCATCCCCACAGGGGGCCGGGGAGCTGTTTTTT.

In nucleotides, the CDR3 is TGTGCCAGCAGCTCGACTAGCGGGGGGCGCACAGATACGCAGTATTTT. Translation gives CASSSTSGGRTDTQYF. V is TRBV5-4 and J is TRBJ2-3; 13 bases line up with TRBD2. Trimming at V came to 3 bases and at J to 1 base, leaving 2 bases not matched to a gene. CDR3 length: 16 amino acids. CDR1 is SGHNT, CDR2 YYREEE, per germline (reference sequence).

The genes are TRBV9 and TRBJ2-1, with 11 bases matching TRBD2. The CDR3 has 17 residues. V trimming: 0 bases; J trimming: 0 bases; junction bases outside the gene matches: 2. From germline, CDR1 is SGDLS and CDR2 YYNGEE. CDR3: CASSVGLAGSSYNEQFF. In nucleotides, the CDR3 is TGTGCCAGCAGCGTAGGACTAGCGGGGAGCTCCTACAATGAGCAGTTCTTC.

The gene calls are TRBV3-1 (or the pseudogene TRBV3-2) and TRBJ1-1; 12 bases map to TRBD1. This CDR3 is built from 16 residues. In germline, CDR1 is LGHDT, CDR2 YNNKEL (reference sequence). With V trimmed by 3 bases and J by 9 bases, 11 bases remained unmatched. The CDR3 DNA reads TGTGCCAGCAGCCAGGATCCAGGGACAGGGGGCCAGAAAGCTTTCTTT. It yields the protein CASSQDPGTGGQKAFF.

The V call is TRBV6-6, the J call TRBJ2-7, with D possibly TRBD2 on 6 matching bases. CDR3 length: 14 residues. CDR1 is MNHNY, CDR2 SVGAGI, per germline (reference sequence). The V end was cut by 6 bases, the J end by 3 bases, with 15 bases between. CDR3 nucleotides: TGTGCCAGCAGGGGGGAGGTCGTCGGCTACGAGCAGTACTTC. Its translation: CASRGEVVGYEQYF.

The chain has TRBV18 and TRBJ2-7, with 9 bases matching TRBD1. The V gene end was trimmed by 4 bases and the J gene end by 1 base; junction bases not matched to a gene: 5. The CDR3 sequence is 15 residues long. Germline CDR1 KGHSH, CDR2 LQKENI. CDR3 DNA sequence: TGTGCCAGCTCACAAGGACAGGGGAAATCCTACGAGCAGTACTTC. Protein: CASSQGQGKSYEQYF.

This clone was counted many times. The rearrangement links TRBV15 to TRBJ1-4, with 8 bases fitting TRBD1. Germline-derived CDR1 and CDR2 are LNHNV and YYDKDF (reference sequence). The ends lost 5 bases at V and 8 bases at J; junction bases unmatched: 10. This CDR3 region has 15 residues. CDR3 sequence (DNA): TGTGCCACCAGCGTGATGGGACAGGTGGGAGAAAAACTGTTTTTT. This codes for CATSVMGQVGEKLFF.

This chain joins TRBV30 and TRBJ1-6; 10 nucleotides align to TRBD1. Germline loops: CDR1 GTSNPN, CDR2 SVGIG (reference sequence). The CDR3 sequence is 15 residues long. V lost 5 bases to trimming and J lost 10 bases; unmatched junction nucleotides: 11. The CDR3 is CAWSQPGQGYSPLHF. In DNA, the CDR3 is TGTGCCTGGTCGCAACCGGGACAGGGGTACTCACCCCTCCACTTT. The full variable domain, its missing parts supplied by reference TRBV30 and TRBJ1-6, is SQTIHQWPATLVQPVGSPLSLECTVEGTSNPNLYWYRQAAGRGLQLLFYSVGIGQISSEVPQNLSASRPQDRQFILSSKKLLLSDSGFYLCAWSQPGQGYSPLHFGNGTRLTVT.

The rearrangement links TRBV6-6 to TRBJ2-5; TRBD2 matches at 11 bases. V trimming: 10 bases; J trimming: 0 bases; junction bases outside the gene matches: 4. CDR3 size: 14 residues. Germline V CDR1 and CDR2: MNHNY, SVGAGI (reference sequence). The CDR3 region is CATKLAGDQETQYF. The CDR3 DNA follows: TGTGCCACCAAACTAGCGGGGGACCAAGAGACCCAGTACTTC.

The gene calls are TRBV9 and TRBJ2-2; 11 bases line up with TRBD2. This CDR3 has 14 residues. Germline V gene sequence: CDR1 SGDLS, CDR2 YYNGEE. V shed 5 bases, J shed 4 bases, and the junction held 1 base outside the gene matches. The CDR3 coding sequence is TGTGCCAGCAGTAGCGGGGGGGGCACCGGGGAGCTGTTTTTT. It codes for CASSSGGGTGELFF.

This chain links TRBV3-1 (or the pseudogene TRBV3-2) with TRBJ2-5, with D unresolved. CDR1 LGHDT and CDR2 YNNKEL come from the germline V gene (reference sequence). Trimming took off 4 bases at V and 5 bases at J, with 11 bases between the two ends. The CDR3 is 13 amino acids. The CDR3 here is CASSPPQWETQYF. CDR3 in DNA: TGTGCCAGCAGCCCTCCTCAGTGGGAGACCCAGTACTTC.

The chain uses TRBV7-2 and TRBJ2-7; TRBD1 matches at 9 bases. The V segment lost 3 bases and the J segment 6 bases; nucleotides outside the gene matches: 9. CDR1 SGHTA and CDR2 FQGNSA come from the germline V gene. The CDR3 runs 15 residues. CDR3 residues: CASSLRTGDVSEQYF. CDR3 in DNA: TGTGCCAGCAGCTTGAGGACAGGGGATGTCTCCGAGCAGTACTTC.

The chain recombines TRBV27 with TRBJ2-2, with D possibly matching TRBD2 (6 bases). The CDR3 length is 15 residues. The germline CDR1 and CDR2 sequences are MNHEY and SMNVEV (reference sequence). Trimming took off 6 bases at V and 4 bases at J, with 15 bases between the two ends. In nucleotides, the CDR3 is TGTGCCAGCAGGTGGTCTGGGGGGAGCACCGGGGAGCTGTTTTTT. It specifies CASRWSGGSTGELFF.

The J gene is TRBJ2-7, the V gene TRBV6-5, with 8 bases identical to TRBD1. With 5 bases clipped from V and 6 bases from J, the junction kept 6 bases outside the gene matches. The germline gives CDR1 MNHEY, CDR2 SVGAGI. The CDR3 has 13 residues. CDR3 sequence: CASSPDRGGEQYF. In nucleotides, the CDR3 is TGTGCCAGCAGTCCTGACAGGGGAGGCGAGCAGTACTTC.

This chain uses TRBV28 with TRBJ1-1; 7 positions agree with TRBD1. Unmatched junction bases numbered 6, after V lost 2 bases and J lost 0 bases. Germline CDR1 is MDHEN and CDR2 is SYDVKM. CDR3 length: 16 amino acids. CDR3 loop: CASSLVGQTLNTEAFF. As DNA, the CDR3 is TGTGCCAGCAGTTTAGTGGGACAGACCTTGAACACTGAAGCTTTCTTT. Combining the CDR3 with reference TRBV28 and TRBJ1-1 gives the whole variable domain DVKVTQSSRYLVKRTGEKVFLECVQDMDHENMFWYRQDPGLGLRLIYFSYDVKMKEKGDIPEGYSVSREKKERFSLILESASTNQTSMYLCASSLVGQTLNTEAFFGQGTRLTVV.

This clone occurred a few times. J is TRBJ1-4 and V is TRBV18; D possibly corresponds to TRBD1 (5 bases). The CDR3 spans 15 residues. Deletions cut 5 bases from V and 2 bases from J, with 12 bases between. The germline V gene has CDR1 KGHSH and CDR2 LQKENI. CDR3 nucleotide sequence: TGTGCCAGCTCAGTGGGGCGGCTGACTAATGAAAAACTGTTTTTT. This sequence encodes CASSVGRLTNEKLFF.

The V gene is TRBV18, the J gene TRBJ2-7; D perhaps matches TRBD2 (5 bases). Trimming pared 1 base from V and 4 bases from J, leaving 8 bases between. This CDR3 spans 13 amino acids. Per germline, CDR1 KGHSH and CDR2 LQKENI. The DNA of the CDR3 is TGTGCCAGCTCACCACAGGGCGGGTACGAGCAGTACTTC. It codes for CASSPQGGYEQYF.

The chain couples TRBV6-1 to TRBJ2-2, with D unresolved. Germline-derived CDR1 and CDR2 are MNHNS and SASEGT. Trimming cost V 0 bases and J 5 bases, with 7 bases left between them. The CDR3 contains 14 residues. CDR3 coding DNA: TGTGCCAGCAGTGAAGCGCGTCAAACCGGGGAGCTGTTTTTT. Translated: CASSEARQTGELFF.

CDR3 residues: CASSSGRVPYNEQFF. DNA for the CDR3: TGTGCCAGCAGCTCCGGCAGGGTGCCCTACAATGAGCAGTTCTTC. The rearrangement uses TRBV7-9 and TRBJ2-1; tentatively, D is TRBD1 (5 bases). The CDR3 length is 15 residues. V lost 4 bases and J 2 bases, leaving 12 bases between the germline ends. Germline CDR1 SEHNR, CDR2 FQNEAQ (reference sequence). Looking up the rest from reference TRBV7-9 and TRBJ2-1 gives the full variable domain: DTGVSQNPRHKITKRGQNVTFRCDPISEHNRLYWYRQTLGQGPEFLTYFQNEAQLEKSRLLSDRFSAERPKGSFSTLEIQRTEQGDSAMYLCASSSGRVPYNEQFFGPGTRLTVL.

The chain is built from TRBV28 and TRBJ1-5; the match to TRBD1 covers 7 bases. The CDR3 is 14 residues long. The ends lost 6 bases at V and 7 bases at J; junction bases unmatched: 9. Germline lookup yields CDR1 MDHEN and CDR2 SYDVKM. For the CDR3, the DNA is TGTGCCAGCAGCACGACAGGGCACCGGCAGCCCCAGCATTTT. It is translated as CASSTTGHRQPQHF.

This clone has a single count. The CDR3: CASSLGGSTYEQYF. CDR3 nucleotides: TGTGCCAGCAGCTTAGGGGGCAGCACCTACGAGCAGTACTTC. This rearrangement joins TRBV7-2 to TRBJ2-7; TRBD1 is a possible D gene (5 bases). Germline loops: CDR1 SGHTA, CDR2 FQGNSA. V shed 1 base and J shed 2 bases, with 9 bases lying between them. The CDR3 sequence is 14 residues long.